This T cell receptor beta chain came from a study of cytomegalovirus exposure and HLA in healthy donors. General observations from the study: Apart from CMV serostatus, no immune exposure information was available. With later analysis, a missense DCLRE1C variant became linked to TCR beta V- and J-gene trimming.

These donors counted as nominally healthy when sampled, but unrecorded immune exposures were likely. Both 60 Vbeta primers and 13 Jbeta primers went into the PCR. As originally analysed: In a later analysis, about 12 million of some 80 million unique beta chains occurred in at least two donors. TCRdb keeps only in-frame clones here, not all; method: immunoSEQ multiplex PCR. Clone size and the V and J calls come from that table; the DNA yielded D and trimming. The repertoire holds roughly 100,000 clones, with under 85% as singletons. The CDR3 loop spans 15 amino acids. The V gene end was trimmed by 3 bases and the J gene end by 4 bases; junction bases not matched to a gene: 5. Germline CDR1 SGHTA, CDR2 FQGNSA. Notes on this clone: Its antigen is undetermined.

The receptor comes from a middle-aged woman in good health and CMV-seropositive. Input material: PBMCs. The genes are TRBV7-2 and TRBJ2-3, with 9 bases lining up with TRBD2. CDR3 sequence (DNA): TGTGCCAGCAGCTTGGGGCGGGGGGGTGCAGATACGCAGTATTTT. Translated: CASSLGRGGADTQYF.